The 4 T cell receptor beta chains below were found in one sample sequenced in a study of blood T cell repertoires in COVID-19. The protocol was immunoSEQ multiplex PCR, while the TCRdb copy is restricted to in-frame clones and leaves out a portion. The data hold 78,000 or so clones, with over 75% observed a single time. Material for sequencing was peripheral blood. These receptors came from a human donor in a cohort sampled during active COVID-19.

CDR3 in DNA: TGTGCCAGCAGCCAAGTGGTTAGCGGGAGTTCCGAGCAGTACTTC. Translation: CASSQVVSGSSEQYF. The V gene is TRBV3-1 (or the pseudogene TRBV3-2), the J gene TRBJ2-7, with 9 bases lining up with TRBD2. Germline CDR1 is LGHDT and CDR2 is YNNKEL (reference sequence). The CDR3 contains 15 residues. V lost 1 base and J lost 6; bases outside the gene matches: 7.

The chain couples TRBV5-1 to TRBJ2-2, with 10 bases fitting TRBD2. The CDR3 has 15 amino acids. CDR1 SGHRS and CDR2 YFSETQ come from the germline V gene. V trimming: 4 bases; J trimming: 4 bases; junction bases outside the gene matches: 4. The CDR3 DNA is TGCGCCAGCAGCCCGGCTAGCGGGGGCACCGGGGAGCTGTTTTTT. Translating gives CASSPASGGTGELFF.

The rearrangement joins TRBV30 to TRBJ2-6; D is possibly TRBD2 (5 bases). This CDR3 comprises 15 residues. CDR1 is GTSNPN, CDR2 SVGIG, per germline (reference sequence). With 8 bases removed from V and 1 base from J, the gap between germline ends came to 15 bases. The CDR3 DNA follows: TGTGCCGTAGGGAGCGCCGGGTCTGGGGCCAACGTCCTGACTTTC. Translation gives CAVGSAGSGANVLTF.

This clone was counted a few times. The CDR3 protein is CASSSSGGNTGELFF. The CDR3 region has the DNA TGTGCCAGCAGCTCTTCGGGGGGAAACACCGGGGAGCTGTTTTTT. This chain uses TRBV7-3 with TRBJ2-2; TRBD2 matches at 7 bases. Germline V gene sequence: CDR1 SGHTA, CDR2 FQGTGA. The CDR3 is 15 residues long. With V trimmed by 4 bases and J by 2 bases, 4 bases remained unmatched.